This T cell receptor (beta chain) derives from a study of blood T cell repertoires in COVID-19. About the research overall: Samples came from the United States, Italy and Spain, spanning acute and convalescent COVID-19. T cells, B-cell-depleted T cells, or PBMCs supplied cDNA or gDNA.

Study processing details: By means of reference gene primer amplification, nucleated cell counts were estimated. Clones were sequenced by immunoSEQ multiplex PCR, and TCRdb holds only the in-frame ones, with some missing. V, J and clone size are taken as reported in that table, and D and trimming were inferred from the DNA itself. The sample consists of 150,000 to 200,000 clones, roughly 73% of them appearing once. This sequence was found in a man in his 70s with acute or convalescent COVID-19. What was sequenced was peripheral blood.

CDR3 sequence (DNA): TGTGCCAGCTCACGAGTCGCGATGACCGGACAGGGCAGATATAGCAATCAGCCCCAGCATTTT. Translated, it gives CASSRVAMTGQGRYSNQPQHF. This rearrangement joins TRBV18 to TRBJ1-5; 8 nucleotides agree with TRBD1. CDR1 KGHSH and CDR2 LQKENI come from the germline V gene. The CDR3 runs 21 residues. J gave up 0 bases and V 4 bases, and 20 bases lay outside the gene matches.